A single sample gave rise to the 15 T cell receptor beta chains below, sequenced in a study of shared T cell receptors in the human thymus. Only in-frame clones appear in the TCRdb table, and some are missing; sequencing was by immunoSEQ multiplex PCR. Among roughly 710,000 clones listed, roughly 85% were seen once. Separately, the same data were catalogued under a study of human thymus T cells.

Sequencing used thymocytes. The source of these receptors is a girl under three years old with a congenital heart defect.

The chain couples TRBV9 to TRBJ1-1; possibly TRBD1 for D (5 bases). V gave up 6 bases and J gave up 3 bases, with 18 bases separating them. CDR1 is SGDLS, CDR2 YYNGEE, per germline. The CDR3 runs 15 residues. CDR3 coding DNA: TGTGCCAGCAACGACCTCATGGACAATCACACTGAAGCTTTCTTT. This translates into CASNDLMDNHTEAFF.

This chain joins TRBV7-9 and TRBJ1-2; D uncertain. Trimming took 6 bases from V and 0 from J, leaving 17 bases between them. The CDR3 totals 16 residues. CDR1 is SEHNR, CDR2 FQNEAQ, per germline (reference sequence). As DNA, the CDR3 is TGTGCCAGCAGGTCCTTCGGCGACTTAACTAACTATGGCTACACCTTC. Protein sequence: CASRSFGDLTNYGYTF.

This clone has a handful of counts. V and J are TRBV7-9 and TRBJ1-5; TRBD1 is a possible D gene (6 bases). CDR3 length: 15 residues. The germline CDR1 and CDR2 sequences are SEHNR and FQNEAQ (reference sequence). With 2 bases removed from V and 1 base from J, the gap between germline ends came to 9 bases. CDR3 DNA sequence: TGTGCCAGCAGCTTATCAGGGGCCAGCAATCAGCCCCAGCATTTT. It is translated as CASSLSGASNQPQHF.

The J gene is TRBJ2-7, the V gene TRBV4-3; D gene uncertain. In germline, CDR1 is LGHNA, CDR2 YSLEER. V was pared by 1 base and J by 2 bases, with 15 bases between. The CDR3 extends over 16 amino acids. The CDR3 protein is CASSQVIPGRPYEQYF. The CDR3 nucleotides are TGCGCCAGCAGCCAAGTCATCCCAGGCAGACCCTACGAGCAGTACTTC.

The chain couples TRBV4-1 to TRBJ2-3; TRBD1 matches at 10 bases. The CDR3 has 19 residues. The germline gives CDR1 MGHRA, CDR2 YSYEKL. Germline trimming cut 0 bases from V and 2 bases from J; bases unmatched to any gene: 11. CDR3 bases: TGCGCCAGCAGCCAAGAGCGGGTGGACAGGGGGAAAGTCACAGATACGCAGTATTTT. Its protein is CASSQERVDRGKVTDTQYF.

The chain joins TRBV5-1 to TRBJ1-6; 9 bases match TRBD1. This CDR3 has 19 amino acids. Germline V gives CDR1 SGHRS, CDR2 YFSETQ. With V trimmed by 0 bases and J by 7 bases, 14 bases remained unmatched. The CDR3: CASSLGWTGVSGVNSPLHF. The CDR3 DNA reads as TGCGCCAGCAGCTTGGGTTGGACAGGGGTATCGGGCGTCAATTCACCCCTCCACTTT.

The chain combines TRBV5-1 with TRBJ1-4; D call uncertain. There are 16 residues in the CDR3. Germline CDR1 SGHRS, CDR2 YFSETQ. Trimming cost V 4 bases and J 8 bases, with 21 bases left between them. CDR3 sequence: CASSPEGRGGREKLFF. The CDR3, as DNA: TGCGCCAGCAGCCCTGAGGGTCGGGGAGGTAGGGAAAAACTGTTTTTT.

The chain employs TRBV7-9 and TRBJ1-5; no clear D. Trimming pared 3 bases from V and 4 bases from J, leaving 19 bases between. CDR1 is SEHNR, CDR2 FQNEAQ, per germline (reference sequence). CDR3 length equals 17 residues. The CDR3 spells CASSFSRRERPNQPQHF. The CDR3 DNA follows: TGTGCCAGCAGCTTCAGCAGGCGGGAACGTCCGAATCAGCCCCAGCATTTT.

The chain couples TRBV6-5 to TRBJ1-1; no definite D call. The V and J ends lost 0 bases and 2 bases respectively, with 7 bases between them. CDR3 length: 14 amino acids. Germline loops: CDR1 MNHEY, CDR2 SVGAGI. The CDR3: CASSYSSANTEAFF. CDR3 coding DNA: TGTGCCAGCAGTTACTCGAGCGCTAACACTGAAGCTTTCTTT.

J is TRBJ1-5 and V is TRBV4-1; TRBD1 is a possible D gene (6 bases). This CDR3 has 18 amino acids. Trimming removed 0 bases from V and 2 bases from J, with 17 bases in between. Per the germline V gene, CDR1 is MGHRA and CDR2 is YSYEKL. The CDR3, as DNA: TGCGCCAGCAGCCAAGAGACCACGGGGGGCTGGGGCAATCAGCCCCAGCATTTT. Encoded protein: CASSQETTGGWGNQPQHF.

This chain uses TRBV5-6 with TRBJ2-1, with D perhaps TRBD1 (5 bases). Germline CDR1 and CDR2: SGHDT and YYEEEE. V lost 7 bases and J 7 bases, leaving 15 bases between the germline ends. The CDR3 contains 13 residues. Here the CDR3 reads CASAWGLTNEQFF. The CDR3 DNA reads TGTGCCAGCGCGTGGGGCCTCACTAATGAGCAGTTCTTC.

The chain recombines TRBV7-8 with TRBJ1-2; no clear D gene. This CDR3 spans 11 amino acids. The germline V gene has CDR1 SGHVS and CDR2 FQNEAQ. V was shortened by 1 base and J by 7 bases, with 4 bases between the two germline ends. Here the CDR3 reads CASSLDSGYTF. Here the CDR3 DNA reads TGTGCCAGCAGCTTAGACTCTGGCTACACCTTC.

V usage is TRBV9 and J usage is TRBJ2-7, with 8 positions matching TRBD1. Germline V CDR1 and CDR2: SGDLS, YYNGEE. This CDR3 contains 18 residues. The ends lost 4 bases at V and 2 bases at J; junction bases unmatched: 17. CDR3 residues: CASSPHPAGQGTPYEQYF. CDR3 in DNA: TGTGCCAGCAGCCCTCACCCCGCCGGACAGGGAACTCCCTACGAGCAGTACTTC.

A note on this clone: Other nucleotide sequences in the sample specify the same CDR3. This chain uses TRBV6-1 with TRBJ1-5; the D is unclear. With 1 base removed from V and 0 bases from J, the gap between germline ends came to 7 bases. This CDR3 has 15 amino acids. Germline-derived CDR1 and CDR2 are MNHNS and SASEGT. The CDR3 DNA sequence: TGTGCCAGCAGTGAAGACAGAGATAGCAATCAGCCCCAGCATTTT. Translation: CASSEDRDSNQPQHF.

The CDR3 sequence is CASSLERGGVGELFF. The CDR3 coding sequence is TGTGCCAGCAGCTTAGAGCGGGGGGGCGTCGGGGAGCTGTTTTTT. The rearrangement joins TRBV7-9 to TRBJ2-2; 10 nucleotides match TRBD2. Germline V gives CDR1 SEHNR, CDR2 FQNEAQ (reference sequence). V shed 1 base and J 7 bases; nucleotides not matched to a gene: 3. The CDR3 covers 15 residues.